This T cell receptor (beta chain) is drawn from a study of cytomegalovirus exposure and HLA in healthy donors. Whole-study context: HLA-typed donors were the source of about 85 million unique TCRs, which an early data release held.

CDR3 size: 12 residues. V lost 2 bases to trimming and J lost 5 bases, with 7 bases between them. Germline lookup yields CDR1 SGHNT and CDR2 YYREEE (reference sequence). PCR involved 60 Vbeta and 13 Jbeta primers. Repertoires were generated with immunoSEQ multiplex PCR, while TCRdb's copy carries only in-frame clones and drops some. Seen here are tens of thousands of clones, 85% to 90% observed once, and the top ten hold under 2.5%. The TCR was taken from a man aged 18 to 30 in good health and CMV-seronegative. J is TRBJ2-5 and V is TRBV5-4, with D uncertain. The sequenced sample was PBMCs. The CDR3 loop reads CASSFLMETQYF. CDR3 nucleotides: TGTGCCAGCAGCTTCTTAATGGAGACCCAGTACTTC.